Included here is one T cell receptor (beta chain) sequence, with context. The sample belongs to a study of T cell changes during pregnancy in multiple sclerosis. The protocol was immunoSEQ multiplex PCR, while the TCRdb copy is restricted to in-frame clones and leaves out a portion. The table records tens of thousands of clones, around 90% of them present only once. The germline CDR1 and CDR2 sequences are SGDLS and YYNGEE. This CDR3 comprises 16 residues. V gave up 0 bases and J gave up 5 bases; unmatched junction bases: 8. The specimen comprised peripheral blood, sampled in the first trimester of pregnancy. This clonotype was sampled from a female donor in good health, enrolled as a control in a pregnancy study. The chain combines TRBV9 with TRBJ2-7, with 10 bases aligning to TRBD2. The CDR3 sequence: CASSVEEAGGLNEQYF. CDR3 nucleotide sequence: TGTGCCAGCAGCGTAGAAGAAGCGGGAGGGCTCAACGAGCAGTACTTC. Full variable domain (outside the CDR3, taken from reference TRBV9 and TRBJ2-7): DSGVTQTPKHLITATGQRVTLRCSPRSGDLSVYWYQQSLDQGLQFLIQYYNGEERAKGNILERFSAQQFPDLHSELNLSSLELGDSALYFCASSVEEAGGLNEQYFGPGTRLTVT.